This TCR beta chain came from a study of shared clonotypes between healthy human individuals. Background on the study: Plates per donor: three CD4 naive, three CD4 memory, two CD8 naive, one CD8 memory.

For sorted subsets, approximately 180 ng DNA per replicate equaled 30,000 or so T cell genomes. In the authors' workflow: In the immunoSEQ data, sequences were junction-only and lacked quality scores, so filtering differed. TCRdb keeps only in-frame clones here, not all; method: immunoSEQ multiplex PCR. The V and J calls and clone size are taken from that table; D and trimming were inferred from the DNA. This sample has 2 million to 3 million clones, with approximately 93% found just once. Findings and limits, study-wide: Shared clonotypes across all four donors exceeded non-shared ones in generation probability.

Germline CDR1 is MDHEN and CDR2 is SYDVKM. V lost 2 bases and J 2 bases, leaving 7 bases between the germline ends. The CDR3 has 14 residues. This clone has a handful of counts. Its target is not known. The source material was naive CD4+ T cells from PBMCs. Subset here: CD45RA+ positively selected. The TCR originated in a man aged 18 to 29 in good health. Some clones in this sample may be carry-over from other donors' samples. The rearrangement links TRBV28 to TRBJ1-5, with D unresolved. This chain's CDR3 is CASSLDGGNQPQHF. DNA of the CDR3: TGTGCCAGCAGTTTAGACGGGGGCAATCAGCCCCAGCATTTT. The complete variable domain, with remaining parts taken from reference TRBV28 and TRBJ1-5, reads DVKVTQSSRYLVKRTGEKVFLECVQDMDHENMFWYRQDPGLGLRLIYFSYDVKMKEKGDIPEGYSVSREKKERFSLILESASTNQTSMYLCASSLDGGNQPQHFGDGTRLSIL.